This TCR beta chain came from a study of T cell changes during pregnancy in multiple sclerosis. The CDR3 spans 11 residues. The V segment lost 6 bases and the J segment 12 bases; nucleotides outside the gene matches: 5. Germline V gene data show CDR1 as MNHEY and CDR2 as SMNVEV (reference sequence). Assay: immunoSEQ multiplex PCR; the TCRdb copy retains only in-frame clones and omits some. The table lists around 25,000 clones, around nine tenths of them singletons. This TCR was sampled from a female donor with multiple sclerosis, enrolled in a pregnancy study. Here the sequenced sample was CD8+ T cells from peripheral blood mononuclear cells, taken in the second trimester of pregnancy. This chain links TRBV27 with TRBJ2-4; 7 bases are shared with TRBD2. The CDR3 protein is CASRRGTHQYF. The CDR3 coding sequence is TGTGCCAGCAGGCGGGGGACCCATCAGTACTTC.